This T cell receptor (beta chain) was observed in a study of OX40 agonist ivuxolimab in advanced cancers. The protocol was immunoSEQ multiplex PCR, while the TCRdb copy is restricted to in-frame clones and leaves out a portion. Here the sample spans about 17,000 clones, 65% to 90% being singletons. Germline CDR1 reads ENHRY; CDR2 reads SYGVKD. The CDR3 covers 18 residues. The ends lost 1 base at V and 1 base at J; junction bases unmatched: 3. Sequenced material: CD4+ or CD8+ T cells sorted from blood, taken in a trial of the OX40 agonist ivuxolimab. The TCR originated in an adult with an advanced solid tumor such as melanoma, head and neck, liver or kidney cancer. The chain links TRBV10-3 to TRBJ2-6, with 11 bases matching TRBD1. The CDR3 loop reads CAISEYGTGGSGANVLTF. The CDR3 DNA reads TGTGCCATCAGTGAGTATGGGACAGGGGGATCTGGGGCCAACGTCCTGACTTTC.